Listed below are T cell receptor beta chains from one sample, sequenced in a study of cytomegalovirus exposure and HLA in healthy donors. This table comes from immunoSEQ multiplex PCR, and its TCRdb copy is limited to in-frame clones, with some not included. Counted here are about 150,000 clones, 65% to 70% occurring once; the ten biggest clones make up 10%. Input material: PBMCs. Every receptor here comes from a young man in good health and CMV-seropositive. CDR3s include the opening cysteine and the closing phenylalanine or tryptophan. The order of the fields is J gene, clone size, D gene, V gene, CDR3 DNA, CDR3 protein. The D gene is left open where the match is weak. Only some rows state a clone size, as once, few, many or a class for expanded clones.

J gene: TRBJ2-2; clone size: once; D gene: NA; V gene: TRBV10-1; CDR3 DNA: TGCGCCAGCAGATCCGGGACAAACACCGGGGAGCTGTTTTTT; CDR3 protein: CASRSGTNTGELFF
J gene: TRBJ2-1; clone size: few; D gene: NA; V gene: TRBV27; CDR3 DNA: TGTGCCAGCAGCGCGAGACAAGCCTACAATGAGCAGTTCTTC; CDR3 protein: CASSARQAYNEQFF
J gene: TRBJ2-7; clone size: NA; D gene: TRBD2; V gene: TRBV5-1; CDR3 DNA: TGCGCCAGCAGCTCCTCCGGGACTAGCGGGAGTTACGAGCAGTACTTC; CDR3 protein: CASSSSGTSGSYEQYF
J gene: TRBJ2-1; clone size: NA; D gene: TRBD2; V gene: TRBV5-1; CDR3 DNA: TGCGCCAGCAGCTTGTCACTAGCGGGAGACAATGAGCAGTTCTTC; CDR3 protein: CASSLSLAGDNEQFF
J gene: TRBJ2-2; clone size: NA; D gene: TRBD2; V gene: TRBV7-9; CDR3 DNA: TGTGCCAGCAGCTCCCGGCCTAGCGGGAGACCCGGGGAGCTGTTTTTT; CDR3 protein: CASSSRPSGRPGELFF
J gene: TRBJ2-3; clone size: NA; D gene: NA; V gene: TRBV2; CDR3 DNA: TGTGCCAGCAGTGCGGGTGCCCTCCCCGATACGCAGTATTTT; CDR3 protein: CASSAGALPDTQYF
J gene: TRBJ1-5; clone size: NA; D gene: TRBD1; V gene: TRBV7-9; CDR3 DNA: TGTGCCAGCAGTGCCTCAGGACAGGGGGCATTTCAGCCCCAGCATTTT; CDR3 protein: CASSASGQGAFQPQHF
J gene: TRBJ1-1; clone size: NA; D gene: NA; V gene: TRBV19; CDR3 DNA: TGTGCCAGCAAACCAGGAGGGACCGATGCTTTCTTT; CDR3 protein: CASKPGGTDAFF
J gene: TRBJ1-5; clone size: NA; D gene: TRBD1; V gene: TRBV4-1; CDR3 DNA: TGCGCCAGCAGCCAAACAGGGGACGCTCAGCCCCAGCATTTT; CDR3 protein: CASSQTGDAQPQHF
J gene: TRBJ1-5; clone size: few; D gene: TRBD1; V gene: TRBV28; CDR3 DNA: TGTGCCAGCAGTTTATGGGGGACAGGGGTACCCAATCAGCCCCAGCATTTT; CDR3 protein: CASSLWGTGVPNQPQHF
J gene: TRBJ1-5; clone size: few; D gene: TRBD1; V gene: TRBV19; CDR3 DNA: TGTGCCAGTAGTGGGACAGGGGGCAAGCAGCCCCAGCATTTT; CDR3 protein: CASSGTGGKQPQHF
J gene: TRBJ2-7; clone size: NA; D gene: TRBD2; V gene: TRBV28; CDR3 DNA: TGTGCCAGCAGTTTATCGGTAGCGGGAGGGGGGGAGCAGTACTTC; CDR3 protein: CASSLSVAGGGEQYF
J gene: TRBJ1-1; clone size: NA; D gene: NA; V gene: TRBV18; CDR3 DNA: TGTGCCAGCTCACCACCGGGAGGGGACACTGAAGCTTTCTTT; CDR3 protein: CASSPPGGDTEAFF
J gene: TRBJ1-2; clone size: once; D gene: NA; V gene: TRBV5-6; CDR3 DNA: TGTGCCAGCAGCCTCCGGGATTTCTATGGCTACACCTTC; CDR3 protein: CASSLRDFYGYTF
J gene: TRBJ1-1; clone size: NA; D gene: NA; V gene: TRBV6-5; CDR3 DNA: TGTGCCAGCAGTTTCAGGGGTAGGCCTGAAGCTTTCTTT; CDR3 protein: CASSFRGRPEAFF
J gene: TRBJ1-5; clone size: NA; D gene: TRBD1; V gene: TRBV7-2; CDR3 DNA: TGTGCCAGCACAAAGACAGGGGAGAGCAATCAGCCCCAGCATTTT; CDR3 protein: CASTKTGESNQPQHF
J gene: TRBJ2-7; clone size: NA; D gene: TRBD2; V gene: TRBV6-5; CDR3 DNA: TGTGCCAGCAGTTACGGACTAGCCTACGAGCAGTACTTC; CDR3 protein: CASSYGLAYEQYF
J gene: TRBJ2-7; clone size: NA; D gene: NA; V gene: TRBV4-1; CDR3 DNA: TGCGCCAGCAAAGGGTCGATTGACAGGACCTACGAGCAGTACTTC; CDR3 protein: CASKGSIDRTYEQYF